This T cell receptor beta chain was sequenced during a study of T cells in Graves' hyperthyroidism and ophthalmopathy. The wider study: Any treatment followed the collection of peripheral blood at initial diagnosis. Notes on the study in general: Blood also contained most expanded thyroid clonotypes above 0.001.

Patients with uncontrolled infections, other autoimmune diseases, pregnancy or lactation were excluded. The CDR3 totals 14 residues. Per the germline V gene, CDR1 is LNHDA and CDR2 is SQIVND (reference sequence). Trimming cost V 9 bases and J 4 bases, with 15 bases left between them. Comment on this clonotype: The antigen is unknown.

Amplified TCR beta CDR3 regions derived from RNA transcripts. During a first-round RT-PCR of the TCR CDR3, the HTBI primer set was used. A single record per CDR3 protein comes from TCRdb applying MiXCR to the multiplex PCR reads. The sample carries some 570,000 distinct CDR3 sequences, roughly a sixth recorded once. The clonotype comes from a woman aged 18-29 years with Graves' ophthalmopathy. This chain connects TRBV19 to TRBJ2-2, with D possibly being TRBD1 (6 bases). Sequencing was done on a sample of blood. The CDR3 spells CASLQDRSTGELFF. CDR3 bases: TGTGCCAGCCTCCAGGACAGATCCACCGGGGAGCTGTTTTTT.